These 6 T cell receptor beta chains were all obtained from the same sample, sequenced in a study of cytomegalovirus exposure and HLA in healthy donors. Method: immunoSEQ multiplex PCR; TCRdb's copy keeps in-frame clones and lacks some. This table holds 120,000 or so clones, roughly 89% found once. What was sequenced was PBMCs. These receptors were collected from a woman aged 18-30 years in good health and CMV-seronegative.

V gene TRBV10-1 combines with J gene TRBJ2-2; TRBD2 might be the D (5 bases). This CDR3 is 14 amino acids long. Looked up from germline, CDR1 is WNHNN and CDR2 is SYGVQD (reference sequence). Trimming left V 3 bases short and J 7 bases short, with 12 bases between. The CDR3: CASSEKGDVGELFF. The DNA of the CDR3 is TGCGCCAGCAGTGAAAAGGGAGATGTCGGGGAGCTGTTTTTT.

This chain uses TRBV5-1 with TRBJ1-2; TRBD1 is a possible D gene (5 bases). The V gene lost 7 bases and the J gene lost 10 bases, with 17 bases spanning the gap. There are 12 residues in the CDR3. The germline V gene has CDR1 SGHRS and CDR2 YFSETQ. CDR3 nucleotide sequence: TGCGCCAGCGGACAAGGATCTACAGACTACACCTTC. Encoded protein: CASGQGSTDYTF. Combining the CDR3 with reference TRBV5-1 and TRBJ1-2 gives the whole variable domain KAGVTQTPRYLIKTRGQQVTLSCSPISGHRSVSWYQQTPGQGLQFLFEYFSETQRNKGNFPGRFSGRQFSNSRSEMNVSTLELGDSALYLCASGQGSTDYTFGSGTRLTVV.

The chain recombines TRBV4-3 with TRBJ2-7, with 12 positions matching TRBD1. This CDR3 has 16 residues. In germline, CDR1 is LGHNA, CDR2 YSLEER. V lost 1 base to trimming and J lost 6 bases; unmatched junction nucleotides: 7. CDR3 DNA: TGCGCCAGCAGCCAAGGAGAGGGACAGGGGGCTTCCGAGCAGTACTTC. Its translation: CASSQGEGQGASEQYF.

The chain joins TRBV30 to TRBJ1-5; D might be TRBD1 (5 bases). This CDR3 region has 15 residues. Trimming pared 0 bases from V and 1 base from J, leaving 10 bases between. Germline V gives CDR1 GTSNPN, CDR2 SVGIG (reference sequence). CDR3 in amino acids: CAWSVSGVSNQPQHF. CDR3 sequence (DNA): TGTGCCTGGAGTGTATCGGGGGTCAGCAATCAGCCCCAGCATTTT.

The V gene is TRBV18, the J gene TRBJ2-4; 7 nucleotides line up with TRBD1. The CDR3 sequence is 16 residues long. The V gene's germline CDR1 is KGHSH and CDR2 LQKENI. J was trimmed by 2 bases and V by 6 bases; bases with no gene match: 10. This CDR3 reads CASSRTGDGTKNIQYF. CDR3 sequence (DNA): TGTGCCAGCTCTCGTACAGGGGACGGGACCAAAAACATTCAGTACTTC.

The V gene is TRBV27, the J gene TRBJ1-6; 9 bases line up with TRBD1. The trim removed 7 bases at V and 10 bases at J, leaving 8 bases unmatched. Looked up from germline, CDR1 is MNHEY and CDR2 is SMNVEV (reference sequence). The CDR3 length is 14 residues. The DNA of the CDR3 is TGTGCCAGCACTAAGACAGGGGGGCGATCACCCCTCCACTTT. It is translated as CASTKTGGRSPLHF.